This paragraph reports one T cell receptor (beta chain). What this receptor recognizes is not known. No qualities accompany the bases; no much larger clone lies one base away. The CDR3, from cysteine to phenylalanine, totals 14 residues. This entry keeps only the CDR3 DNA: 42 bases, framed from base 1. The junction carries 12 bases between V and J, which are trimmed by 6 bases and 0 bases respectively. CDR1 SGHKS and CDR2 YYEKEE were looked up in the germline V gene (reference sequence). This sample stems from a study of radiation and T cells in renal cell carcinoma (TCRdb year 2020). Study-level background: TCR beta sequencing covered 50 to 55 samples in total, comprising around 26 tumors and about 27 peripheral blood samples. The final blood draw was performed at 4 weeks after radiation, at the same time as nephrectomy. A total of 4 million to 5 million unique CDR3 nucleotide sequences, encoding 2.5 million to 3 million unique CDR3 amino acid sequences, were found across all 50 or so samples.

Following the manufacturer's recommendations, the immunoSEQ kit was used to generate TCR beta libraries from genomic DNA. Library preparation used a first multiplex PCR with proprietary primers, then a second PCR adding unique barcodes, with bead cleanups after each round. Each sample batch included a kit-provided positive control reaction and a negative control reaction. The final libraries were assessed on an Agilent 4200 TapeStation D1000 ScreenTape, pooled by volume, and quantified by qPCR. Sequencing was performed on an Illumina NextSeq500 with a MidOutput 150-cycle cartridge, and 156 Read1 and 15 Index1 cycles were run with kit custom primers. The pooled library was loaded at roughly 0.92 pM with an approximately 21% PhiX control spike-in. The published analysis was carried out like this. Vendor-processed data were analyzed in R, with a clonotype defined as all T cells sharing the same CDR3 nucleotide sequence. In the clone abundance analyses, frequencies were normalized to the 10,000 most abundant clones in each sample. Public T cell clones, which averaged fewer than five per sample, were removed prior to analysis. A difference in abundance of at least 32-fold between compartments was used to define tumor-enriched and baseline blood-enriched clonotypes. Clonotypes expanded or contracted between blood time points were identified with a beta-binomial differential abundance model. Tumor-blood repertoire similarity was measured with the Baroni-Urbani and Buser coefficient, and groups were compared using two-tailed Wilcoxon tests in R. TCRdb took over this immuneACCESS table, retaining in-frame rearrangements with V and J assigned. Such tables are incomplete; in checked studies, under half of the missing clones stem from an unresolved V gene, and the remainder is unexplained. V, J and clone size derive from that table, while D and trimming were established from the DNA sequence. Within this sample are 150,000 or so clones, with around 90% of them counted one time only. Jointly, the top ten make up around 11% of the sample.

Taken with the paper, the label for time point translates to: blood 4 weeks post-SBRT, at nephrectomy. In light of the paper, this sample's treatment or condition label describes: 15 Gy SBRT to primary tumor, nephrectomy 4 weeks later. Samples were obtained from a clinical trial, in which 15 Gy stereotactic body radiation therapy was delivered to primary renal cell carcinomas and nephrectomy was performed 4 weeks later. Serial peripheral blood from radiation-treated patients was sampled at baseline, 2 weeks and 4 weeks after SBRT to track tumor-enriched clonotypes. All patients had renal cell carcinoma with clear cell pathology. Genomic DNA for TCR sequencing was prepared using the QIAamp DNA Blood Mini Kit (Qiagen). Only samples passing all quality control checks were included in the analyses. The paper as a whole reports these results and caveats: No pretreatment tumor biopsies were available, so the baseline intratumoral presence of clonotypes could not be determined. With a single-armed trial design, the study had no way to address how radiation dose or scheduling affects the TCR repertoire. Changes in the blood repertoire were not tracked past 4 weeks after treatment. In blood, the top tumor clonotypes increased from baseline to 2 weeks after radiation and then shrank by 4 weeks, which suggests a temporary expansion of tumor-resident clones.

The sequences come from blood, collected from a patient whose treatment included radiotherapy and nephrectomy. The V and J genes are TRBV5-5 and TRBJ1-2; TRBD1 is perhaps the D gene, given 5 matching bases. This TCR derives from a woman aged 45-60 years with renal cell carcinoma. The CDR3 is CASNRQTSNYGYTF. At the DNA level, the sequence is TGTGCCAGCAATCGACAGACCTCTAACTATGGCTACACCTTC.